This T cell receptor beta chain comes out of a study of blood T cells in healthy people across ages. The study, taken as a whole, reports: Naive and antigen-experienced cells were not separated, limiting conclusive comparison.

The CDR3 has 15 amino acids. Germline V gene lookup returns CDR1 SGHRS and CDR2 YFSETQ. Trimming took 6 bases from V and 2 from J, leaving 15 bases between them. As regards this clonotype: Antigen: not known.

The second PCR ran about 7 to 12 cycles with a sample-barcoded 5' primer and J-beta primers. Each cDNA molecule, via a template-switch adaptor with 12 random nucleotides, was tagged. Each CDR3 protein is one row after TCRdb ran MiXCR on the 5' RACE reads. The table includes 850,000 to 1,000,000 distinct CDR3 sequences, about 51% detected once. The chain recombines TRBV5-1 with TRBJ2-1, with D possibly TRBD2 on 5 matching bases. This TCR was sampled from a woman aged 60-75 years in good health. Sample: blood. CDR3: CASKEVLSPYNEQFF. CDR3 DNA sequence: TGCGCCAGCAAGGAGGTCTTGAGTCCCTACAATGAGCAGTTCTTC.